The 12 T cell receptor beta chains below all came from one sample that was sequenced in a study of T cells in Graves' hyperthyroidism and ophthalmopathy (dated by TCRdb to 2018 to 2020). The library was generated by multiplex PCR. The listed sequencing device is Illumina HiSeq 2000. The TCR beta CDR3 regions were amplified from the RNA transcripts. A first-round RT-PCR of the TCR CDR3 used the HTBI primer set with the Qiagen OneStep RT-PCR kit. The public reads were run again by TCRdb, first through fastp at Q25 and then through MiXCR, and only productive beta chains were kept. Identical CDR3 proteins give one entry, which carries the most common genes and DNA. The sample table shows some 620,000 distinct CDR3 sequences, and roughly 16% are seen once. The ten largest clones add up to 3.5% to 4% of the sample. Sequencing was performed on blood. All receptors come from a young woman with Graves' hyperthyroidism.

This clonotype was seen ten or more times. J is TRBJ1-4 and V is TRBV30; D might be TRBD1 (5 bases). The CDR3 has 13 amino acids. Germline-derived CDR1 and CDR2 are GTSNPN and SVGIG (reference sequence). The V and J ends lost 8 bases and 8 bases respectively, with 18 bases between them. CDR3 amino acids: CALRGAGREKLFF. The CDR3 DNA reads TGTGCCCTTCGCGGCGCAGGGCGAGAAAAACTGTTTTTT.

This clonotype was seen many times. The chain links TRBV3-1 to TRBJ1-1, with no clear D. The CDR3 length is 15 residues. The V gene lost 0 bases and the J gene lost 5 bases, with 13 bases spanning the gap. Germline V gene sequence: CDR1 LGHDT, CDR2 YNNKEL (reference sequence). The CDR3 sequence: CASSQDGGVATEAFF. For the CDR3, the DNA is TGTGCCAGCAGCCAAGATGGTGGGGTCGCGACTGAAGCTTTCTTT.

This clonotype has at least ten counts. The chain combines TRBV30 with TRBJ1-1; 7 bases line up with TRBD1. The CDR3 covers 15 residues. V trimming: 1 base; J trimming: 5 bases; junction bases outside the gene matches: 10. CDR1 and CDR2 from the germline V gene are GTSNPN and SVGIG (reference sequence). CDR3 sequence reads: CAWSARGRGRTEAFF. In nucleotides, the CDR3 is TGTGCCTGGAGTGCCCGGGGAAGGGGGCGGACTGAAGCTTTCTTT.

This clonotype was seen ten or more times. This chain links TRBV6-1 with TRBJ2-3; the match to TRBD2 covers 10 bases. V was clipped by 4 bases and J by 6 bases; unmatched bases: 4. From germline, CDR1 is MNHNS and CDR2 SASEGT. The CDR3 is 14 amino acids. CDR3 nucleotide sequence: TGTGCCAGCAGTGGTAGCGGGAGGAGCGATACGCAGTATTTT. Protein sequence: CASSGSGRSDTQYF.

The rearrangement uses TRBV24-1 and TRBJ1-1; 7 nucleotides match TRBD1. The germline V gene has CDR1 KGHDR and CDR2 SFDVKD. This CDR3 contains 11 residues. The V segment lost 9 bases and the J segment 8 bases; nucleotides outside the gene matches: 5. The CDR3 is CATVRDSEAFF. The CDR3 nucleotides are TGTGCCACCGTCCGGGACAGCGAAGCTTTCTTT.

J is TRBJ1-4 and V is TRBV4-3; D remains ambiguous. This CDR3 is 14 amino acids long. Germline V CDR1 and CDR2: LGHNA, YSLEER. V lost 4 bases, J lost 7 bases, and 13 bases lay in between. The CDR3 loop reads CASSPSSPSEKLFF. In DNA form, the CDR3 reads TGCGCCAGCAGCCCCAGTTCTCCGAGTGAAAAACTGTTTTTT.

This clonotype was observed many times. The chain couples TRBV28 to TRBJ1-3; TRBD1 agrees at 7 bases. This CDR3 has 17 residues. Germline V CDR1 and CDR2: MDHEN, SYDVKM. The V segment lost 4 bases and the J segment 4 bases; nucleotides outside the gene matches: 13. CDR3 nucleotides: TGTGCCAGCAGTTCCCTCTCGACAGGGCGTAGGGGAAACACCATATATTTT. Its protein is CASSSLSTGRRGNTIYF.

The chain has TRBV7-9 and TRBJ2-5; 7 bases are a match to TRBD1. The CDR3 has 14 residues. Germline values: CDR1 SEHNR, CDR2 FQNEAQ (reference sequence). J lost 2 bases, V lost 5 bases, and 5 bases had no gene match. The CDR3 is CASSDRGQQETQYF. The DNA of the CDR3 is TGTGCCAGCAGCGATAGGGGACAGCAAGAGACCCAGTACTTC.

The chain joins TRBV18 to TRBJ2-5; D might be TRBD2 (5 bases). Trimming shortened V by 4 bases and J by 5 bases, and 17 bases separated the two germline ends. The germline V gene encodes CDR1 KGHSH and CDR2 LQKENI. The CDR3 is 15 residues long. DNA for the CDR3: TGTGCCAGCTCACAAAACTCGGGATTTCTTGAGACCCAGTACTTC. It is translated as CASSQNSGFLETQYF.

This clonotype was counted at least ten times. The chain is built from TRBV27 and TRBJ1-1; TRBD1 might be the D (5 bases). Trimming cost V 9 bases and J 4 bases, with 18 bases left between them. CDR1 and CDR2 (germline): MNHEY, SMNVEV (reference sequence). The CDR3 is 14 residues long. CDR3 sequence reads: CASTSLQGRTEAFF. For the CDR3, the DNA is TGTGCCAGTACCTCCCTGCAGGGACGCACTGAAGCTTTCTTT.

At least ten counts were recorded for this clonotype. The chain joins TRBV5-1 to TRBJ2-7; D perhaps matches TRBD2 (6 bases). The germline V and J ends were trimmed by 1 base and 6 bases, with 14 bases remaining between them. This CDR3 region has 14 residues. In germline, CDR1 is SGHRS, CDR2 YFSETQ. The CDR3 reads CASSLSGVLGEQYF. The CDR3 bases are TGCGCCAGCAGCTTGTCGGGGGTACTCGGCGAGCAGTACTTC.

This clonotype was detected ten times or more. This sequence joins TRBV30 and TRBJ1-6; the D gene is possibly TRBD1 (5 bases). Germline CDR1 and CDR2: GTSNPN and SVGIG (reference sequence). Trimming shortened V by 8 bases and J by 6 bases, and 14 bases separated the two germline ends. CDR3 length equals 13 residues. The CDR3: CARRDGSNSPLHF. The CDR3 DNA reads TGTGCCCGGCGGGACGGCTCTAATTCACCCCTCCACTTT.